This T cell receptor beta chain was documented in a study of identical twins. TCRdb independently ran MiXCR on the 5' RACE reads; one entry per CDR3 protein. The data contain about 190,000 distinct CDR3 sequences, approximately 15% of them singletons. The germline V gene has CDR1 SGHRS and CDR2 YFSETQ. Trimming removed 4 bases at V and 9 bases at J, with 11 bases between. CDR3 length equals 12 residues. This sample also belongs to another study, concerning T cells expressing NK-cell markers.

The sequencing sample was made of CD8+ T cells sorted from blood. This TCR was recovered from a woman younger than 30 in good health. The chain uses TRBV5-1 and TRBJ2-1; perhaps TRBD2 as D (6 bases). The CDR3 region is CASSPRAGEQFF. For the CDR3, the DNA is TGCGCCAGCAGCCCCCGAGCGGGTGAGCAGTTCTTC.